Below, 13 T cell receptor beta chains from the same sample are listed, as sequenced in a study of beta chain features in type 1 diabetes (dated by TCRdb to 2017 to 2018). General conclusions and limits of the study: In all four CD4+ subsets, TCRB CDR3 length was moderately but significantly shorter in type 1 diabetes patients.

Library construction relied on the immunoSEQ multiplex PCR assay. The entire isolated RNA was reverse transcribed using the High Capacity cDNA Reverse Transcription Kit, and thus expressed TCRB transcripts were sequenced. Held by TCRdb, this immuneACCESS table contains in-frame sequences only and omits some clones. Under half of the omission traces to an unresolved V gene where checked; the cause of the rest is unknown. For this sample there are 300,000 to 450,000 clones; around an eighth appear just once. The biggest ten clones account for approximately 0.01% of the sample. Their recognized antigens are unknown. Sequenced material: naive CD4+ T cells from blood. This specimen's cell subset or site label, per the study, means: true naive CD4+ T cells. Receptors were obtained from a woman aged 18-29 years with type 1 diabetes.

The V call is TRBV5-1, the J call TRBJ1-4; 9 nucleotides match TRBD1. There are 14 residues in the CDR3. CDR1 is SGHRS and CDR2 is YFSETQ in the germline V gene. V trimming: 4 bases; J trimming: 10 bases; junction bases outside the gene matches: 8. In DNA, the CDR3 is TGCGCCAGCAGCCCCCGGACAGGGGTGCGAAAACTGTTTTTT. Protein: CASSPRTGVRKLFF.

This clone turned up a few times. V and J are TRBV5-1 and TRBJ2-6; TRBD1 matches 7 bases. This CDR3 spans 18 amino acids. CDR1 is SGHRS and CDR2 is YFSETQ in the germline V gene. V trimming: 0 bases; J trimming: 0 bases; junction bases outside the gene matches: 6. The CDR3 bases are TGCGCCAGCAGCTTGGGGGGGACAGTCAACTCTGGGGCCAACGTCCTGACTTTC. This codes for CASSLGGTVNSGANVLTF.

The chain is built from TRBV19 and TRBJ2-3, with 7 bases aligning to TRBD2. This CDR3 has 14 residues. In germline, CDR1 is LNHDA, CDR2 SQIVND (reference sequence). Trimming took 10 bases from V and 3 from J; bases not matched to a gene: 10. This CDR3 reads CATRDEAGTDTQYF. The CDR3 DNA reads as TGTGCCACCCGGGATGAAGCGGGGACAGATACGCAGTATTTT.

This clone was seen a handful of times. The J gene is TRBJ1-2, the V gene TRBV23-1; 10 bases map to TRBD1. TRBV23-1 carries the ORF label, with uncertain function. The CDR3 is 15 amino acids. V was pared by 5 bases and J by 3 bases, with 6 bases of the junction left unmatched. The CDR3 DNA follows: TGCGCCAGCAGTGGTTGGACAGGGGGGGACTATGGCTACACCTTC. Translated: CASSGWTGGDYGYTF.

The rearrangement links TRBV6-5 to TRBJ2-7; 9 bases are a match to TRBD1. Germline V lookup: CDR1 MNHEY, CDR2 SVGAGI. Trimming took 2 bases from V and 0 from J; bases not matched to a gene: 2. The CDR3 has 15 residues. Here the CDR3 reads CASSYVDRGSYEQYF. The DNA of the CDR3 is TGTGCCAGCAGTTACGTGGACAGGGGCTCCTACGAGCAGTACTTC.

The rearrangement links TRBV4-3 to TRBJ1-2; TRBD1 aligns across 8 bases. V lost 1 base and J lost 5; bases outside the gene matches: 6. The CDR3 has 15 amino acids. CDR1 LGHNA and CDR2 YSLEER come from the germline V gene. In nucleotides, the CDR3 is TGCGCCAGCAGCCAAGGGACAGGGATAGCATATGGCTACACCTTC. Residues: CASSQGTGIAYGYTF.

CDR3 in amino acids: CASSVGRNEQFF. Here the CDR3 DNA reads TGTGCCAGCAGCGTAGGTCGCAATGAGCAGTTCTTC. The rearrangement joins TRBV9 to TRBJ2-1; D remains unclear. Germline assignment: CDR1 SGDLS and CDR2 YYNGEE. V lost 0 bases, J lost 6 bases, and 4 bases lay in between. CDR3 length: 12 amino acids.

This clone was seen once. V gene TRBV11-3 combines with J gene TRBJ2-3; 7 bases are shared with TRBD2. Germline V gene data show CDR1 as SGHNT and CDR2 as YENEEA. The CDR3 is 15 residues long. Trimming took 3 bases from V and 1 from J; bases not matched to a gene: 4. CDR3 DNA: TGTGCCAGCAGCTTTAGTCTAGCGGGCACAGATACGCAGTATTTT. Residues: CASSFSLAGTDTQYF. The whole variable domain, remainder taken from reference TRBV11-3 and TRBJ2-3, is EAGVVQSPRYKIIEKKQPVAFWCNPISGHNTLYWYLQNLGQGPELLIRYENEEAVDDSQLPKDRFSAERLKGVDSTLKIQPAELGDSAVYLCASSFSLAGTDTQYFGPGTRLTVL.

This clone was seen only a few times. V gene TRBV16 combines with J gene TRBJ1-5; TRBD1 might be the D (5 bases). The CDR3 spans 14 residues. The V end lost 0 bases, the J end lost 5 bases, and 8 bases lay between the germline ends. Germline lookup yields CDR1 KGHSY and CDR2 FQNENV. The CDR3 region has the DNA TGTGCCAGCAGCCAATCGGGGGGGGATCAGCCCCAGCATTTT. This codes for CASSQSGGDQPQHF.

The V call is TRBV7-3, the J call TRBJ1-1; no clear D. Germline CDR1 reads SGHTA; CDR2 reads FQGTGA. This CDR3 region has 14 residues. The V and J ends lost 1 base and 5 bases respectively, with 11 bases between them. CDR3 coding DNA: TGTGCCAGCAGCTTAAGAGGGCAGGAGACTGAAGCTTTCTTT. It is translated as CASSLRGQETEAFF.

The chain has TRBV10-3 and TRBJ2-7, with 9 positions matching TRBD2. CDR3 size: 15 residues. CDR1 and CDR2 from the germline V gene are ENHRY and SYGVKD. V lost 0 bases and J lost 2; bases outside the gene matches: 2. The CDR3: CAISESSGGTYEQYF. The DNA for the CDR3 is TGTGCCATCAGTGAGTCTAGCGGGGGTACCTACGAGCAGTACTTC.

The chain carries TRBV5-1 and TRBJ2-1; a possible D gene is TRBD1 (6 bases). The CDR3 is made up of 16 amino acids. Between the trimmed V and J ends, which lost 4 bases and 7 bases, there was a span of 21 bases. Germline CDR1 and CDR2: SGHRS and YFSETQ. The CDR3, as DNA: TGCGCCAGCAGCGTCCCCTGGGGGCTGGGTAGGAATGAGCAGTTCTTC. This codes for CASSVPWGLGRNEQFF. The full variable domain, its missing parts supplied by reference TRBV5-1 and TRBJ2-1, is KAGVTQTPRYLIKTRGQQVTLSCSPISGHRSVSWYQQTPGQGLQFLFEYFSETQRNKGNFPGRFSGRQFSNSRSEMNVSTLELGDSALYLCASSVPWGLGRNEQFFGPGTRLTVL.

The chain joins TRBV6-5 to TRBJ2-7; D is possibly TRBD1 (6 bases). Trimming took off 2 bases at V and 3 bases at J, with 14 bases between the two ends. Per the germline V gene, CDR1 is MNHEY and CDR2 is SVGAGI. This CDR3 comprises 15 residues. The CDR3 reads CASSYAHSGDYEQYF. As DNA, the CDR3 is TGTGCCAGCAGTTACGCCCACTCAGGGGACTACGAGCAGTACTTC.